The 7 T cell receptor beta chains listed next were all sequenced from one sample in a study of early T cells in non-severe SARS-CoV-2 infection. TCRdb reanalysed the 5' RACE reads using MiXCR and keeps one entry per CDR3 protein. This sample carries over 85,000 distinct CDR3 sequences, around 13% of them seen once, and the ten largest clones take 5% to 8%. Material: whole blood. All receptors derive from an adult who was a healthcare worker with PCR-confirmed SARS-CoV-2 infection or an uninfected control (not recorded which).

This clonotype has a count of ten or more. The chain couples TRBV7-3 to TRBJ1-1; D uncertain. The CDR3 covers 14 residues. The germline V gene has CDR1 SGHTA and CDR2 FQGTGA. V lost 2 bases, J lost 1 base, and 8 bases lay in between. CDR3 in amino acids: CASSLGFGNTEAFF. The CDR3, as DNA: TGTGCCAGCAGCTTAGGATTCGGGAACACTGAAGCTTTCTTT.

This clonotype was counted only a few times. The chain links TRBV29-1 to TRBJ2-1, with 8 bases matching TRBD2. Germline V lookup: CDR1 SQVTM, CDR2 ANQGSEA. The CDR3 sequence is 15 residues long. With V trimmed by 4 bases and J by 7 bases, 12 bases remained unmatched. CDR3 nucleotide sequence: TGCAGCGTTGTTGGATCTAGCGGGTTTTGGAATGAGCAGTTCTTC. Amino acids: CSVVGSSGFWNEQFF.

The rearrangement links TRBV20-1 to TRBJ2-3, with D possibly matching TRBD1 (6 bases). This CDR3 has 14 amino acids. Per germline, CDR1 DFQATT and CDR2 SNEGSKA (reference sequence). As DNA, the CDR3 is TGCAGCGCCGGGACAACCGGAGTAGGGGATACGCAGTATTTT. Its protein is CSAGTTGVGDTQYF.

This clonotype was picked up one time. The chain couples TRBV5-1 to TRBJ2-1; 12 nucleotides align to TRBD2. This CDR3 is 15 amino acids long. Germline values: CDR1 SGHRS, CDR2 YFSETQ. V was pared by 4 bases and J by 9 bases, with 8 bases of the junction left unmatched. CDR3 protein: CASSRTSGKGSEQFF. The CDR3 DNA reads as TGCGCCAGCAGCAGGACTAGCGGGAAAGGGAGTGAGCAGTTCTTC.

This clonotype was counted at least ten times. The CDR3 DNA reads as TGTGCCAGCAGCTTAGGTGGCTTGGGGACCTGGGCTGAAAAACTGTTTTTT. Translating gives CASSLGGLGTWAEKLFF. The chain recombines TRBV7-8 with TRBJ1-4, with D possibly matching TRBD1 (5 bases). CDR3 length: 17 amino acids. The V end lost 1 base, the J end lost 7 bases, and 19 bases lay between the germline ends. Germline-derived CDR1 and CDR2 are SGHVS and FQNEAQ.

This clonotype was seen a few times. The rearrangement joins TRBV11-1 to TRBJ2-1; 9 bases agree with TRBD2. The CDR3 is 17 amino acids. CDR1 and CDR2 (germline): SGHAT, FQDESV (reference sequence). The trim removed 10 bases at V and 7 bases at J, leaving 20 bases unmatched. In DNA form, the CDR3 reads TGTGCCACCTCCGGAGGGGCGGGAGGGAGAGTGAGAAATGAGCAGTTCTTC. Protein: CATSGGAGGRVRNEQFF.

The table lists this clonotype with many counts. The rearrangement uses TRBV29-1 and TRBJ2-1; possibly TRBD2 for D (6 bases). The CDR3 covers 11 residues. Trimming pared 6 bases from V and 6 bases from J, leaving 9 bases between. The germline V gene encodes CDR1 SQVTM and CDR2 ANQGSEA. The CDR3 here is CSVASANEQFF. In DNA, the CDR3 is TGCAGCGTCGCTAGCGCCAATGAGCAGTTCTTC.